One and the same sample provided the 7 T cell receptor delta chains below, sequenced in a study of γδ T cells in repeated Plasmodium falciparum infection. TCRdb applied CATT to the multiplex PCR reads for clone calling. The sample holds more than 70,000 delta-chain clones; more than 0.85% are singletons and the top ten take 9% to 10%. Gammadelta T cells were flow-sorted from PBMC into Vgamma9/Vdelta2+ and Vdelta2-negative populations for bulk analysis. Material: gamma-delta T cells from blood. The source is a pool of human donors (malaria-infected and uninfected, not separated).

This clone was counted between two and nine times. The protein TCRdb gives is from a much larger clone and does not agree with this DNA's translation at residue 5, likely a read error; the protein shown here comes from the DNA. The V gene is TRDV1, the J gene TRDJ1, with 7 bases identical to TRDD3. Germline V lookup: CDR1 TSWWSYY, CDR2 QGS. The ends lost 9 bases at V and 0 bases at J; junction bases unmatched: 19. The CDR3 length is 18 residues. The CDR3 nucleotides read TGTGCTCTGACAGAAGAGGGAAGACTGGGGCCGTACACCGATAAACTCATCTTT. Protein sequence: CALTEEGRLGPYTDKLIF.

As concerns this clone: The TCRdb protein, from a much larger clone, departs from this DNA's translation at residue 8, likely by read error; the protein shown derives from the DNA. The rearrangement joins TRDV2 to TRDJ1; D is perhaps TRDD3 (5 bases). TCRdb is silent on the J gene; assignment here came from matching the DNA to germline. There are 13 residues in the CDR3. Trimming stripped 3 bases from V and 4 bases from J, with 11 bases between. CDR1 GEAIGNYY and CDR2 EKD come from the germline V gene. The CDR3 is CACDSVLDDKLIF. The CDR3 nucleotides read TGTGCCTGTGACTCGGTACTGGACGATAAACTCATCTTT.

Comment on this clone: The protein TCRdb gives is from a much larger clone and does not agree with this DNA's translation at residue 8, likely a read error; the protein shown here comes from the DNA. CDR3 in amino acids: CAFMTFPPVLGDTGTDKLIF. CDR3 nucleotides: TGTGCCTTCATGACCTTCCCCCCTGTACTGGGGGATACTGGAACCGATAAACTCATCTTT. The V call is TRDV2, the J call TRDJ1; 12 bases map to TRDD3. Here the J gene was assigned by germline matching of the DNA, as TCRdb has none. V shed 8 bases, J shed 2 bases, and the junction held 23 bases outside the gene matches. Germline loops: CDR1 GEAIGNYY, CDR2 EKD. The CDR3 is 20 residues long.

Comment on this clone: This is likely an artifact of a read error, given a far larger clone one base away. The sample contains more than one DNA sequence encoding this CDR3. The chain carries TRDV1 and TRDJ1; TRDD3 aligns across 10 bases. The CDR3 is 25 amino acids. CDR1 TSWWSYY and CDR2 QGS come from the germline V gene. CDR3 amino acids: CALGEPEVWVPTFPVRTGGSLKLIF. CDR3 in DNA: TGTGCTCTTGGAGAACCCGAGGTGTGGGTCCCTACTTTTCCAGTCCGCACTGGGGGATCCCTTAAACTCATCTTT.

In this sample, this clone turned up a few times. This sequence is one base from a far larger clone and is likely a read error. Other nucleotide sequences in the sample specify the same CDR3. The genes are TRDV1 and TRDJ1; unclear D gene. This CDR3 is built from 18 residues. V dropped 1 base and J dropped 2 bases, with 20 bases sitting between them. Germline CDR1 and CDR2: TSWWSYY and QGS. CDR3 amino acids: CALGEHIPPGAVTDKLIF. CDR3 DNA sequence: TGTGCTCTTGGGGAACATATCCCCCCCGGGGCTGTGACCGATAAACTCATCTTT.

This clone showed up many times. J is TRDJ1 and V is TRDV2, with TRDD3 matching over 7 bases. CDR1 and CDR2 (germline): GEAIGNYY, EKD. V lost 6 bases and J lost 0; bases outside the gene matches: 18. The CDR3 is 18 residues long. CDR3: CACSVLGTRVRNTDKLIF. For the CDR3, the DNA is TGTGCCTGTTCGGTACTGGGGACCAGGGTAAGGAACACCGATAAACTCATCTTT.

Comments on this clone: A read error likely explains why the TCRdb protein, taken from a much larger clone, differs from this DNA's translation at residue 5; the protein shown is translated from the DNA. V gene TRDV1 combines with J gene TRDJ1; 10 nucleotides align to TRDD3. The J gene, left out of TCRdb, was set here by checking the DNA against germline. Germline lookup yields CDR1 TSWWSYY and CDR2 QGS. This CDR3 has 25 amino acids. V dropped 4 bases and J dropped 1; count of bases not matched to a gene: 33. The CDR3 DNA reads TGTGCTCTTGGGGGAATTAGAAATCAGCCAGAAAGGGGCGTACTGGGGGATTTCCCCACCGATAAACTCATCTTT. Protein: CALGGIRNQPERGVLGDFPTDKLIF.